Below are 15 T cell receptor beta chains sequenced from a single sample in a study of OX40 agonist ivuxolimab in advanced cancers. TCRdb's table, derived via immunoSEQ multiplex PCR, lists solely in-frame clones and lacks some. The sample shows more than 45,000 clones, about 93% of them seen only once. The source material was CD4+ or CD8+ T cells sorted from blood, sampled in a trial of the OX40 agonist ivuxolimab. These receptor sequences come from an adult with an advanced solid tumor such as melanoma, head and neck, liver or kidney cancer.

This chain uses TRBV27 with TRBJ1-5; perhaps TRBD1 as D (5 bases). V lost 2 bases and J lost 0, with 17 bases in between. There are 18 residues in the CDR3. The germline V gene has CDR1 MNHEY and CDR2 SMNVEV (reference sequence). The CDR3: CASSLGNPGTFSNQPQHF. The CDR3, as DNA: TGTGCCAGCAGTTTAGGGAATCCTGGGACCTTTAGCAATCAGCCCCAGCATTTT.

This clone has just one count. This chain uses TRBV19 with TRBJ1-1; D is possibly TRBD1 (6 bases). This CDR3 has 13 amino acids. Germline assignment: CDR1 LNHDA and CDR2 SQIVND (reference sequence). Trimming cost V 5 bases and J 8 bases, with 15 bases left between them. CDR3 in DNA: TGTGCCAGTAGTTCCAGGGGTCAAACCGAAGCTTTCTTT. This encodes CASSSRGQTEAFF.

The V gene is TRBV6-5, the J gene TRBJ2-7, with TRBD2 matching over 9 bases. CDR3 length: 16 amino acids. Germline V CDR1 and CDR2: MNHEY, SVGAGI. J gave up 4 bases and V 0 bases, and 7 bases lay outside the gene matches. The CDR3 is CASSYSPSGEKYEQYF. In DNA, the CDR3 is TGTGCCAGCAGTTACTCTCCTAGCGGGGAGAAGTACGAGCAGTACTTC.

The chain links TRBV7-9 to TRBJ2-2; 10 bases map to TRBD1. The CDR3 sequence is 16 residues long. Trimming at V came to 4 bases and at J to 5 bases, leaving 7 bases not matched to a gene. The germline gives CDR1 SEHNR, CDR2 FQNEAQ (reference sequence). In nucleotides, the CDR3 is TGTGCCAGCAGCTACGGGGACAGGGGAGATACCGGGGAGCTGTTTTTT. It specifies CASSYGDRGDTGELFF.

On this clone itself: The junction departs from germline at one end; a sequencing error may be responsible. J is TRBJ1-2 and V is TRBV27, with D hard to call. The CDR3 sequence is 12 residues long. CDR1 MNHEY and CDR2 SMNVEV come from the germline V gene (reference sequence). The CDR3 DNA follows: TGTGCCAGCAGTTTTGGCCCTCCTGACTGGAACTTC. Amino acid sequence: CASSFGPPDWNF.

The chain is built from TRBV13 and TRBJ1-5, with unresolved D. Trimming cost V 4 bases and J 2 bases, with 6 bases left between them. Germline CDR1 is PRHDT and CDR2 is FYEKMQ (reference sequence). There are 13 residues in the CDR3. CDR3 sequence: CASSSGGNQPQHF. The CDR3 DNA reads TGTGCCAGCAGCTCCGGAGGCAATCAGCCCCAGCATTTT.

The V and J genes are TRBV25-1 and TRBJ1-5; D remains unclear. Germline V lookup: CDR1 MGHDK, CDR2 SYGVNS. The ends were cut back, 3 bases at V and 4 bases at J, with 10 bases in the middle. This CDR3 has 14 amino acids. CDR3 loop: CASSEGIINQPQHF. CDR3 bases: TGTGCCAGCAGTGAGGGGATTATTAATCAGCCCCAGCATTTT. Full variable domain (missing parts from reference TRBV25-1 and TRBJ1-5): EADIYQTPRYLVIGTGKKITLECSQTMGHDKMYWYQQDPGMELHLIHYSYGVNSTEKGDLSSESTVSRIRTEHFPLTLESARPSHTSQYLCASSEGIINQPQHFGDGTRLSIL.

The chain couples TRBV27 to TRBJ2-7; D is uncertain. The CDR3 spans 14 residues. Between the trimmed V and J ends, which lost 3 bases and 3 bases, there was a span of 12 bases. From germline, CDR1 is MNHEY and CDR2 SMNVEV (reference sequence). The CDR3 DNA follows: TGTGCCAGCAGTTTGGCGAGACACCACTACGAGCAGTACGTC. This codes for CASSLARHHYEQYV.

CDR3 amino acids: CASSLARESRETQYF. Here the CDR3 DNA reads TGTGCCAGCAGCTTAGCCAGGGAGAGTAGGGAGACCCAGTACTTC. V is TRBV11-2 and J is TRBJ2-5; D assignment may be TRBD1 or TRBD2 (5 bases each). Looked up from germline, CDR1 is SGHAT and CDR2 is FQNNGV. The CDR3 length is 15 residues. Trimming removed 1 base at V and 5 bases at J, with 14 bases between.

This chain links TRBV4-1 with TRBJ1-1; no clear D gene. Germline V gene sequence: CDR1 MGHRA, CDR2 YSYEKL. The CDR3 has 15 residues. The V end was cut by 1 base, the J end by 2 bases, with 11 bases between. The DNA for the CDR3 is TGCGCCAGCAGCCAAGGAGCCAGACTTAACACTGAAGCTTTCTTT. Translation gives CASSQGARLNTEAFF.

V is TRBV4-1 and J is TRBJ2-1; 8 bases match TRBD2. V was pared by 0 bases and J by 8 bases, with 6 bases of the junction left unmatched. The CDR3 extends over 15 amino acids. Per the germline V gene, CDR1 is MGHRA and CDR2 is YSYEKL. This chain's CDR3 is CASSQDATGGDEQFF. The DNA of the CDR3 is TGCGCCAGCAGCCAAGACGCAACGGGGGGGGATGAGCAGTTCTTC.

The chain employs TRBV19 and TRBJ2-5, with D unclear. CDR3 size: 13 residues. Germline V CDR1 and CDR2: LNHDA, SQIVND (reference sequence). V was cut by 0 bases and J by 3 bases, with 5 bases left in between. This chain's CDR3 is CASSIDVEETQYF. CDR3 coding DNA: TGTGCCAGTAGTATAGATGTGGAAGAGACCCAGTACTTC.

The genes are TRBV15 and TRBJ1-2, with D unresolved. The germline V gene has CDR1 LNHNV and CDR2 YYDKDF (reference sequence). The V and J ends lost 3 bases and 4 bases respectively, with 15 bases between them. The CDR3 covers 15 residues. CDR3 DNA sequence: TGTGCCACCAGCAGGGTTATGACTGACCGCTATGGCTACACCTTC. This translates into CATSRVMTDRYGYTF.

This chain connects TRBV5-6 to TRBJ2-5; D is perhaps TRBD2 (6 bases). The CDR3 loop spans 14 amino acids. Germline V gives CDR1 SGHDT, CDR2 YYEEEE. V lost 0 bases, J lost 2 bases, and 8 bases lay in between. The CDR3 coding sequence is TGTGCCAGCAGCTTGGTAGCGGATCAAGAGACCCAGTACTTC. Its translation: CASSLVADQETQYF.

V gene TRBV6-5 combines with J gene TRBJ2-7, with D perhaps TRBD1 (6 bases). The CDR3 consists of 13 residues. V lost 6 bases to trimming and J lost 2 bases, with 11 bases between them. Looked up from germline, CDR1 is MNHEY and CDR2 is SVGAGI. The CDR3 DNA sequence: TGTGCCAGCAGGTCGACAGGCACCTACGAGCAGTACGTC. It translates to CASRSTGTYEQYV.